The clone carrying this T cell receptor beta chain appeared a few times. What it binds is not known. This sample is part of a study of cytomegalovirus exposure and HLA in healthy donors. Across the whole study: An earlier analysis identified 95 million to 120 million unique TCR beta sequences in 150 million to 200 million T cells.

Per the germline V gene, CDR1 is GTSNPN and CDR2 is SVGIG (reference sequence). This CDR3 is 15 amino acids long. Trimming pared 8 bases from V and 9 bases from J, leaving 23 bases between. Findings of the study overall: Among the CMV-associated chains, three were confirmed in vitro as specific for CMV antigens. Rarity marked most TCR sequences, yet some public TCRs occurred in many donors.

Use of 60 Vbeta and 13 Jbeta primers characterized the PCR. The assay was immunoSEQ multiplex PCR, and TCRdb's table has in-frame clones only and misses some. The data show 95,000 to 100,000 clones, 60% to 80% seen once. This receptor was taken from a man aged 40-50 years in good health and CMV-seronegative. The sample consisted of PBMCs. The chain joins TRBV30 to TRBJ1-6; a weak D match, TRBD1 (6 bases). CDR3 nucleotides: TGTGCCGGAGCCATAAAGACAGGTGCGATTTCACCCCTCCACTTT. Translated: CAGAIKTGAISPLHF.